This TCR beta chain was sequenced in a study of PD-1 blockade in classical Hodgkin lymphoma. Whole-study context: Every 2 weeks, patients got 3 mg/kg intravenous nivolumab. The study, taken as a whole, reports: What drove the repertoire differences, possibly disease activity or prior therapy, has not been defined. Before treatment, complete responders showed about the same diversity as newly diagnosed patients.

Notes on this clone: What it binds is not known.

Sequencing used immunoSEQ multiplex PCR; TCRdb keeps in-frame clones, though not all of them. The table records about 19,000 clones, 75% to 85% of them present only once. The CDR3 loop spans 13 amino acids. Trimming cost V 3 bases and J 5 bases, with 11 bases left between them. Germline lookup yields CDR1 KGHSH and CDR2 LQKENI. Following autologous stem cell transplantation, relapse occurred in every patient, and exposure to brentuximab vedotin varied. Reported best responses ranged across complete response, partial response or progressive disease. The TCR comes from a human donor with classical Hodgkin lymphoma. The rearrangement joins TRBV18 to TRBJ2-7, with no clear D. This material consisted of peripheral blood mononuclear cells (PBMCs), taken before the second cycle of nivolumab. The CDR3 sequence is CASSPRQIDEQYF. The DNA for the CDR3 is TGTGCCAGCTCACCTCGTCAAATAGACGAGCAGTACTTC. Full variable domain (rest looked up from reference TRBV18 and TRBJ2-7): NAGVMQNPRHLVRRRGQEARLRCSPMKGHSHVYWYRQLPEEGLKFMVYLQKENIIDESGMPKERFSAEFPKEGPSILRIQQVVRGDSAAYFCASSPRQIDEQYFGPGTRLTVT.